This T cell receptor (beta chain) is drawn from a study of cytomegalovirus exposure and HLA in healthy donors. Germline loops: CDR1 KGHSH, CDR2 LQKENI. The CDR3 runs to 16 residues. V was pared by 0 bases and J by 5 bases, with 14 bases between. Study results and limitations: Rarity characterized most TCR sequences, yet some public TCRs appeared in many donors. Cytomegalovirus status was reportedly diagnosed by the classifier with high specificity and sensitivity. Earlier analysis yielded a pattern in which most TCR beta V segments were productive about 90% or about 30% of the time.

PCR used 60 Vbeta primers and 13 Jbeta primers. Only in-frame clones appear in the TCRdb table, and some are missing; sequencing was by immunoSEQ multiplex PCR. Altogether some 110,000 clones are present, 65% to 80% being singletons, with the ten largest covering 4.8%. About this clone itself: Antigen specificity is unknown.

This receptor was taken from a man under 40 in good health and CMV-seropositive. V gene TRBV18 combines with J gene TRBJ1-5; tentative D call: TRBD1 (6 bases). Material for sequencing was PBMCs. The CDR3 loop reads CASSPPGRGFDQPQHF. CDR3 DNA: TGTGCCAGCTCACCACCCGGCAGGGGCTTCGATCAGCCCCAGCATTTT. The entire variable domain, with the rest obtained from reference TRBV18 and TRBJ1-5, is as follows: NAGVMQNPRHLVRRRGQEARLRCSPMKGHSHVYWYRQLPEEGLKFMVYLQKENIIDESGMPKERFSAEFPKEGPSILRIQQVVRGDSAAYFCASSPPGRGFDQPQHFGDGTRLSIL.